The present T cell receptor beta chain was sequenced within a study of blood T cell repertoires in COVID-19. Study in general: Material from acute and convalescent COVID-19 was sourced from the United States, Italy and Spain.

As handled by the study authors: Amplified reference gene primers provided the basis for estimating nucleated cell counts. Assay: immunoSEQ multiplex PCR; the TCRdb copy retains only in-frame clones and omits some. V and J calls and clone size come straight from that table; D and trimming were deduced from the DNA. Here the sample spans about 280,000 clones, around 91% being singletons. Germline CDR1 and CDR2: MNHEY and SVGAGI. The CDR3 is 16 amino acids. Trimming at V came to 2 bases and at J to 7 bases, leaving 8 bases not matched to a gene. The sequence was obtained from a young woman with acute COVID-19. Sequences were obtained from PBMCs or T cells enriched from blood (not recorded which). The chain uses TRBV6-5 and TRBJ2-2, with TRBD1 matching 9 bases. The CDR3 protein is CASSYPGQGEHGELFF. DNA of the CDR3: TGTGCCAGCAGTTACCCGGGACAGGGCGAGCACGGGGAGCTGTTTTTT.